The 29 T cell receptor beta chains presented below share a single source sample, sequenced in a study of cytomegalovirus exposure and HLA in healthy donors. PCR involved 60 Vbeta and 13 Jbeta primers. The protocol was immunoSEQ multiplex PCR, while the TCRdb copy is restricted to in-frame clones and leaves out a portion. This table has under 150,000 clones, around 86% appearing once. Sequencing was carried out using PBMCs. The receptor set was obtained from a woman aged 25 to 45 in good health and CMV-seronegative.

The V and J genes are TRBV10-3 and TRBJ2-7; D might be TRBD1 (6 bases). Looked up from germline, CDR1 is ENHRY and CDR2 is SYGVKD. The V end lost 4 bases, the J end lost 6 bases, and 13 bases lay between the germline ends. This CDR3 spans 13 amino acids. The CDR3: CAISATGLGEQYF. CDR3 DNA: TGTGCCATCAGTGCAACAGGGTTGGGCGAGCAGTACTTC.

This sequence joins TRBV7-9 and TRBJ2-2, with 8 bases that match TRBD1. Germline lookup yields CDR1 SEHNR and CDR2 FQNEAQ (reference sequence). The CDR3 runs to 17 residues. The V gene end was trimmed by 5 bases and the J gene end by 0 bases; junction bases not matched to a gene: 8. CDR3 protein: CASSNPHRGSNTGELFF. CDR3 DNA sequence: TGTGCCAGCAGCAATCCCCACAGGGGGTCGAACACCGGGGAGCTGTTTTTT.

As DNA, the CDR3 is TGTGCCAGCAAGATACAGCCAAACTATGGCTACACCTTC. Its translation is CASKIQPNYGYTF. This chain connects TRBV6-5 to TRBJ1-2; D gene ambiguous. This CDR3 region has 13 residues. The germline V and J ends were trimmed by 7 bases and 2 bases, with 11 bases remaining between them. Germline V gene data show CDR1 as MNHEY and CDR2 as SVGAGI.

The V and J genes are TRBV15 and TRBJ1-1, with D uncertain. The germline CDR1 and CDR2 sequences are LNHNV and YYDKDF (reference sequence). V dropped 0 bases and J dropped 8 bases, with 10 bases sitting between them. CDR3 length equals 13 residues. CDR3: CATSRDAQTEAFF. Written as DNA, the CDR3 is TGTGCCACCAGCAGAGATGCCCAGACAGAAGCTTTCTTT.

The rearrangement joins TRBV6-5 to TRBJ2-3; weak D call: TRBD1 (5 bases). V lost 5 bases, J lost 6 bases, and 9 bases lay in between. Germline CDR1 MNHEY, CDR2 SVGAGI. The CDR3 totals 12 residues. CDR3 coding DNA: TGTGCCAGCAGTCGCACAGGTGATACGCAGTATTTT. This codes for CASSRTGDTQYF.

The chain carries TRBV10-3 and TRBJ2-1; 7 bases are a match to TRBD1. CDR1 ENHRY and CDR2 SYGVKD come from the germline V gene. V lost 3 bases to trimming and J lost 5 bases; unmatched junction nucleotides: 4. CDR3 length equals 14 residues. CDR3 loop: CAISDARGHNEQFF. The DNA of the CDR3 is TGTGCCATCAGTGACGCAAGGGGGCACAATGAGCAGTTCTTC.

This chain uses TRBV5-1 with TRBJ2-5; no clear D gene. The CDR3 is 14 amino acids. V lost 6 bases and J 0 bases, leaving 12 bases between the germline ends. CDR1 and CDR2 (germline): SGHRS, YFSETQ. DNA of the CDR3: TGCGCCAGCACCCTGGCGGCGTACCAAGAGACCCAGTACTTC. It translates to CASTLAAYQETQYF.

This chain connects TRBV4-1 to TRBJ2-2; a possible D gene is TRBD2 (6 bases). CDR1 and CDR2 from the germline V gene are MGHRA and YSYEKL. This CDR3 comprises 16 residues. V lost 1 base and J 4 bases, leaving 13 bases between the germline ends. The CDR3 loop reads CASSQVSGSGTGELFF. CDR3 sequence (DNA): TGCGCCAGCAGCCAAGTTTCCGGGAGTGGCACCGGGGAGCTGTTTTTT.

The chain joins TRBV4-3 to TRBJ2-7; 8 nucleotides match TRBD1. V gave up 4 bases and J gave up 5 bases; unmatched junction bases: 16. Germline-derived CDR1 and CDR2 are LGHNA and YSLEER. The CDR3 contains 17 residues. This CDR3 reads CASSLGPRPGGLDEQYF. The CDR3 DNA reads TGCGCCAGCAGCCTTGGGCCGCGGCCAGGGGGCTTGGACGAGCAGTACTTC.

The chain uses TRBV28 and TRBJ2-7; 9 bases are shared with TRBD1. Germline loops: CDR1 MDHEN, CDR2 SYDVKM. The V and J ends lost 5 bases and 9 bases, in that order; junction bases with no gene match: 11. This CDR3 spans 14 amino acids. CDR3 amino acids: CASSTGQGSTGQYF. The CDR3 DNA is TGTGCCAGCAGTACGGGACAGGGTAGCACAGGGCAGTACTTC. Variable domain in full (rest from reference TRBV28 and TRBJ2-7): DVKVTQSSRYLVKRTGEKVFLECVQDMDHENMFWYRQDPGLGLRLIYFSYDVKMKEKGDIPEGYSVSREKKERFSLILESASTNQTSMYLCASSTGQGSTGQYFGPGTRLTVT.

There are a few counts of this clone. The DNA of the CDR3 is TGTGCCAGCAGCTTATGGCTCGGGGGGCGATCGGATGAAAAACTGTTTTTT. Protein: CASSLWLGGRSDEKLFF. This chain joins TRBV7-9 and TRBJ1-4; D perhaps matches TRBD1 (6 bases). The CDR3 extends over 17 amino acids. Germline CDR1 SEHNR, CDR2 FQNEAQ (reference sequence). Trimming took off 2 bases at V and 6 bases at J, with 19 bases between the two ends.

CDR3 sequence reads: CASSVDLAQGNEQFF. Here the CDR3 DNA reads TGTGCCAGCAGCGTAGACCTAGCGCAAGGGAATGAGCAGTTCTTC. V usage is TRBV9 and J usage is TRBJ2-1; D possibly corresponds to TRBD2 (6 bases). The germline V gene encodes CDR1 SGDLS and CDR2 YYNGEE. With 0 bases removed from V and 7 bases from J, the gap between germline ends came to 14 bases. This CDR3 comprises 15 residues.

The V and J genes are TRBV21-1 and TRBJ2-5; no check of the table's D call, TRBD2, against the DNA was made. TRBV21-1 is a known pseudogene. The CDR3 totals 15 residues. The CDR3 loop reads CASSVSGRAGETQYF. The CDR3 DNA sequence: TGTGCCAGCAGCGTTAGCGGGAGGGCCGGAGAGACCCAGTACTTC.

As DNA, the CDR3 is TGTGCCAGTAGTAAGGACAGATATGGCTACACCTTC. This sequence encodes CASSKDRYGYTF. The V call is TRBV19, the J call TRBJ1-2, with D possibly being TRBD1 (6 bases). The CDR3 has 12 amino acids. V lost 4 bases and J lost 5, with 8 bases in between. Germline CDR1 reads LNHDA; CDR2 reads SQIVND (reference sequence).

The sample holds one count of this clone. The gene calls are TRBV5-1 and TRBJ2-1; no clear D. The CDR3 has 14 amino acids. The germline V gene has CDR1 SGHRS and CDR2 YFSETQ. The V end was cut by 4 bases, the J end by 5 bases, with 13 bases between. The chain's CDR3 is CASSLNLDHNEQFF. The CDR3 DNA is TGCGCCAGCAGCCTGAATCTAGATCACAATGAGCAGTTCTTC.

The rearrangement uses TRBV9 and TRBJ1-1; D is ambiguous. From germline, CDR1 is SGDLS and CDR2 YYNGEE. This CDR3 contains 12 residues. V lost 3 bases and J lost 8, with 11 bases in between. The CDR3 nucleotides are TGTGCCAGCAGCGCCCTGGTGGGCGAAGCTTTCTTT. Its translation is CASSALVGEAFF. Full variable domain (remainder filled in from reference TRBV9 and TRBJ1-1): DSGVTQTPKHLITATGQRVTLRCSPRSGDLSVYWYQQSLDQGLQFLIQYYNGEERAKGNILERFSAQQFPDLHSELNLSSLELGDSALYFCASSALVGEAFFGQGTRLTVV.

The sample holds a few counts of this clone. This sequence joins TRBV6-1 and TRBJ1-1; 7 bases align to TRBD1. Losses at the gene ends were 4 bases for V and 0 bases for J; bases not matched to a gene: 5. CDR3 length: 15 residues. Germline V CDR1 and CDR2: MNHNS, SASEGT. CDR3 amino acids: CASSAQGGVNTEAFF. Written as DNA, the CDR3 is TGTGCCAGCAGTGCCCAGGGGGGAGTGAACACTGAAGCTTTCTTT.

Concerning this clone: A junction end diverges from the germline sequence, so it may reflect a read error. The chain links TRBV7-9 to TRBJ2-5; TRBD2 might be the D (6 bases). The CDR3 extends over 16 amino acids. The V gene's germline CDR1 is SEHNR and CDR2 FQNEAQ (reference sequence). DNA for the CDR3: TGTTCCAGCAGCCACTCGGAGGGGAGAGGGCAAGAGACCCAGTACTTC. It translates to CSSSHSEGRGQETQYF.

The CDR3 reads CASSSSPLAASTDTQYF. The DNA of the CDR3 is TGTGCCAGCAGCTCCTCCCCACTAGCGGCTAGCACAGATACGCAGTATTTT. The chain has TRBV7-9 and TRBJ2-3; 8 bases fit TRBD2. CDR3 length equals 17 residues. The trim removed 4 bases at V and 0 bases at J, leaving 9 bases unmatched. CDR1 and CDR2 (germline): SEHNR, FQNEAQ (reference sequence).

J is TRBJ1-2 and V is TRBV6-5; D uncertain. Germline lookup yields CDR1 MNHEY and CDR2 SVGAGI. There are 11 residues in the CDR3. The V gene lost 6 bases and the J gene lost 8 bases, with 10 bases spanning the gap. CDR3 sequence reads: CASRFDSGYTF. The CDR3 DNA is TGTGCCAGCAGGTTCGACTCCGGCTACACCTTC.

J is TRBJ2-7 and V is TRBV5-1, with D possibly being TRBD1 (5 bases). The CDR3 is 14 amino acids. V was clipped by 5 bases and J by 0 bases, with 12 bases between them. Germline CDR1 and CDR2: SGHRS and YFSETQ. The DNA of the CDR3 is TGCGCCAGCAGACTACAGGTTAGCTCCTACGAGCAGTACTTC. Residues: CASRLQVSSYEQYF.

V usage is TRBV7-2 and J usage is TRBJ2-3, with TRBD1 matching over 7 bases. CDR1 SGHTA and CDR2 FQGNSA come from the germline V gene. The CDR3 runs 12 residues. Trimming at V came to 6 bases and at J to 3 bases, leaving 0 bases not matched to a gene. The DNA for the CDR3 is TGTGCCAGCAGGGGACAGACAGATACGCAGTATTTT. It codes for CASRGQTDTQYF. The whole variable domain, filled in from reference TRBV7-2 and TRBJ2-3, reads GAGVSQSPSNKVTEKGKDVELRCDPISGHTALYWYRQSLGQGLEFLIYFQGNSAPDKSGLPSDRFSAERTGGSVSTLTIQRTQQEDSAVYLCASRGQTDTQYFGPGTRLTVL.

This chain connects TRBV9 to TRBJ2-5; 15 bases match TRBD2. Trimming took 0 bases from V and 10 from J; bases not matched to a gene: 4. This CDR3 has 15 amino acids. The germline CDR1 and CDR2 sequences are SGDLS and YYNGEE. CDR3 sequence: CASSVGTSGREGQYF. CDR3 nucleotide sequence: TGTGCCAGCAGCGTAGGGACTAGCGGGAGGGAGGGCCAGTACTTC. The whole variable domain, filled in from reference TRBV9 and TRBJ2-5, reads DSGVTQTPKHLITATGQRVTLRCSPRSGDLSVYWYQQSLDQGLQFLIQYYNGEERAKGNILERFSAQQFPDLHSELNLSSLELGDSALYFCASSVGTSGREGQYFGPGTRLLVL.

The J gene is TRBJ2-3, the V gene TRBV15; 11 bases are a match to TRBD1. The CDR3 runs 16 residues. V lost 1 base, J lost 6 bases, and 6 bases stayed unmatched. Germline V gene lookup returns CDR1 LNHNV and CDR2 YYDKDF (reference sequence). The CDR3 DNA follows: TGTGCCACCAGCAGAGGCGGACAGGGGGCTAGCGATACGCAGTATTTT. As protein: CATSRGGQGASDTQYF.

The DNA for the CDR3 is TGTGCCAGCAGCATACTGACAGGAAGCGAGCAGTACTTC. Translated: CASSILTGSEQYF. The chain carries TRBV11-3 and TRBJ2-7; weak D call: TRBD1 (6 bases). This CDR3 comprises 13 residues. CDR1 is SGHNT and CDR2 is YENEEA in the germline V gene. Trimming removed 5 bases at V and 6 bases at J, with 14 bases between.

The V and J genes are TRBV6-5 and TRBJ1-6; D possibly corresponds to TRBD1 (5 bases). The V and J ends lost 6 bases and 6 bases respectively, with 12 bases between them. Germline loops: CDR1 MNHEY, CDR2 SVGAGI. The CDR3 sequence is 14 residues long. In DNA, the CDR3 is TGTGCCAGCAGGCCCCCGACAGCTAATTCACCCCTCCACTTT. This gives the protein CASRPPTANSPLHF.

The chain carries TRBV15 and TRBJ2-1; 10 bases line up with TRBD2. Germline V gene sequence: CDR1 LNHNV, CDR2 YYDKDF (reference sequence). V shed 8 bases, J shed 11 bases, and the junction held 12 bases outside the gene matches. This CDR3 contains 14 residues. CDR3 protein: CATSKASGSPKQFF. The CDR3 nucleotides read TGTGCCACCTCGAAGGCTAGCGGGAGTCCCAAGCAGTTCTTC.

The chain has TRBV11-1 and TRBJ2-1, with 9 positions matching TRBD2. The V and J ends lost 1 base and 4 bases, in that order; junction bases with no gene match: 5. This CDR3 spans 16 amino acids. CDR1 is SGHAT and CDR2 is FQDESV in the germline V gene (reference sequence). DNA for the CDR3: TGTGCCAGCAGCTTAGAGGGAGCGGGAGGTTACAATGAGCAGTTCTTC. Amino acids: CASSLEGAGGYNEQFF.

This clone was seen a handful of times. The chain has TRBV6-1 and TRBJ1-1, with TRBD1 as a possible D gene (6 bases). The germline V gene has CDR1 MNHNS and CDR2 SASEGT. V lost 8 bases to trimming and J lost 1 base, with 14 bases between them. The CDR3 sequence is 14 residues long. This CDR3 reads CASLEGGANTEAFF. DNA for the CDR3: TGTGCCAGCCTCGAAGGGGGGGCGAACACTGAAGCTTTCTTT.